This is a list of T cell receptor beta chains from one sample in a study of shared clonotypes between healthy human individuals. This table comes from immunoSEQ multiplex PCR, and its TCRdb copy is limited to in-frame clones, with some not included. The sample lists 2.3 million or so clones; about 92% were seen once. Sample: naive CD4+ T cells from PBMCs. The receptors come from a man aged 18-30 years in good health. Some clones in this sample may be carry-over from other donors' samples. CDR3s include the opening cysteine and the closing phenylalanine or tryptophan. Fields, in order: D gene, J gene, V gene, clone size, CDR3 DNA, CDR3 protein. The D gene is left open where the match is weak. Size is stated for part of the rows, as once, few or many counts, or as a class when the clone is expanded.

>-|TRBJ1-4|TRBV28|-
TGTGCCAGCAGTTTCCTCCCGTCCAGGGCCGATAATGAAAAACTGTTTTTT
CASSFLPSRADNEKLFF
>-|TRBJ2-1|TRBV19|-
TGTGCCAGTACCCCACGGACACGACGCTCCTACAATGAGCAGTTCTTC
CASTPRTRRSYNEQFF
>TRBD2|TRBJ2-1|TRBV7-9|-
TGTGCCAGCAGCTCTTCTTCTAGCGGGAGGTACAATGAGCAGTTCTTC
CASSSSSSGRYNEQFF
>TRBD1|TRBJ2-1|TRBV27|-
TGTGCCAGCAGTTTATCCAGGCGACAGGGCTCCTACAATGAGCAGTTCTTC
CASSLSRRQGSYNEQFF
>TRBD2|TRBJ2-1|TRBV6-5|-
TGTGCCAGCAGTAATAGCGGGAGTTGGAATGAGCAGTTCTTC
CASSNSGSWNEQFF
>-|TRBJ2-3|TRBV7-6|-
TGTGCCAGCAGCTTTCGACACTCCTTGCCAGATACGCAGTATTTT
CASSFRHSLPDTQYF
>-|TRBJ2-2|TRBV7-7|-
TGTGCCAGCAGCTTTTCGGTCCCGGGGGCCGGGGAGCTGTTTTTT
CASSFSVPGAGELFF
>-|TRBJ1-2|TRBV7-9|-
TGTGCCAGCAGCTCGGGGGACTATGGCTACACCTTC
CASSSGDYGYTF
>-|TRBJ1-2|TRBV29-1|few
TGCAGCGTCGATAAACAGGGTTCTAACTATGGCTACACCTTC
CSVDKQGSNYGYTF
>TRBD1|TRBJ2-5|TRBV29-1|-
TGCAGCGTCGGGACAGGGTATCGGGAGACCCAGTACTTC
CSVGTGYRETQYF
>-|TRBJ2-1|TRBV14|-
TGTGCCAGCAGCGGGAGCCTAATCTACAATGAGCAGTTCTTC
CASSGSLIYNEQFF
>TRBD2|TRBJ2-1|TRBV28|-
TGTGCCAGCAGCCCCAGCGGGAGGGTTTACAATGAGCAGTTCTTC
CASSPSGRVYNEQFF
>TRBD2|TRBJ2-7|TRBV2|once
TGTGCCAGCAGTACCGGGACTAGCGGGTTGTACGAGCAGTACTTC
CASSTGTSGLYEQYF
>TRBD1|TRBJ2-6|TRBV19|-
TGTGCCAGTAGTAGCCCGCCCGGGACAGGAACCTCTGGGGCCAACGTCCTGACTTTC
CASSSPPGTGTSGANVLTF
>-|TRBJ2-1|TRBV28|-
TGTGCCAGCAGTTCCGGCGCCATGGAGAACTCCAATGAGCAGTTCTTC
CASSSGAMENSNEQFF
>-|TRBJ1-4|TRBV19|-
TGTGCCAGTAGTACCCGTGCCCTTGGAGAAAAACTGTTTTTT
CASSTRALGEKLFF
>-|TRBJ1-5|TRBV6-1|-
TGTGCCAGCAGTGGCCGAACAGGTAGAAGCAATCAGCCCCAGCATTTT
CASSGRTGRSNQPQHF
>-|TRBJ2-2|TRBV6-6|-
TGTGCCAGCACCTGGACAAGGATGGGCACCGGGGAGCTGTTTTTT
CASTWTRMGTGELFF
>-|TRBJ1-1|TRBV11-3|-
TGTGCCAGCAGCAAGGGGGGGTATGGTGAAGCTTTCTTT
CASSKGGYGEAFF
>-|TRBJ2-3|TRBV5-4|-
TGTGCCAGCAGCGGAGATCGGGGGTTGACAGATACGCAGTATTTT
CASSGDRGLTDTQYF
>-|TRBJ2-1|TRBV7-3|once
TGTGCCAGCAGCTTACGACCGGCGAGGGAGCAGTTCTTC
CASSLRPAREQFF
>-|TRBJ2-2|TRBV4-1|-
TGCGCCAGCAGCCAAGTCCGAGCCAGAGGTACGAGCACCGGGGAGCTGTTTTTT
CASSQVRARGTSTGELFF
>TRBD2|TRBJ2-3|TRBV2|-
TGTGCCAGCAGTCGGCTAGCGGGAGTATCAGATACGCAGTATTTT
CASSRLAGVSDTQYF
>-|TRBJ2-5|TRBV6-1|once
TGTGCCAGCAGGGAAGGTGGCAGGGGAGAGGGAGAGACCCAGTACTTC
CASREGGRGEGETQYF
>-|TRBJ1-4|TRBV10-2|-
TGCGCCAGCAGTGGAGGGTTAACTAATGAAAAACTGTTTTTT
CASSGGLTNEKLFF
>TRBD1|TRBJ1-2|TRBV4-1|-
TGCGCCACAGGGAGGGACAGCGGGATTCGAAGTGGTGGCTACACCTTC
CATGRDSGIRSGGYTF
>TRBD1|TRBJ2-7|TRBV27|-
TGTGCCAGCAGGCTCACAGGGGCCCCGACCCAAGCCTACGAGCAGTACTTC
CASRLTGAPTQAYEQYF
>-|TRBJ1-2|TRBV27|-
TGTGCCAGCAGCTACTACAGCGGGTATGGCTACACCTTC
CASSYYSGYGYTF
>TRBD1|TRBJ2-6|TRBV19|-
TGTGCCAGTAGGACAGGGCCTGGGGCCAACGTCCTGACTTTC
CASRTGPGANVLTF
>-|TRBJ1-5|TRBV2|-
TGTGCCAGCAGTGAAGAAACGGTGGTCAATCAGCCCCAGCATTTT
CASSEETVVNQPQHF
>-|TRBJ2-7|TRBV7-2|-
TGTGCCAGCAGCTTAGGACTAGAAGTAATCTACGAGCAGTACTTC
CASSLGLEVIYEQYF
>-|TRBJ1-2|TRBV6-1|-
TGTGCCAGCGGGTCAGGGTACTATGGCTACACCTTC
CASGSGYYGYTF
>TRBD2|TRBJ2-7|TRBV28|-
TGTGCCAGCAGCAATCCCGGGACTAGCTTCCACGAGCAGTACTTC
CASSNPGTSFHEQYF
>-|TRBJ1-1|TRBV7-8|-
TGTGCCAGCAGCTTTAGTATGGGGCTTTCAGCTTTCTTT
CASSFSMGLSAFF
>-|TRBJ2-7|TRBV6-1|-
TGTGCCAGCAGTGATCAACTAACTTACGAGCAGTACTTC
CASSDQLTYEQYF
>TRBD2|TRBJ2-3|TRBV11-2|-
TGTGCCAGCAGCCCACTAGCGGGAGGAACAGATACGCAGTATTTT
CASSPLAGGTDTQYF
>-|TRBJ2-2|TRBV7-8|-
TGTGCCCTCTCTGGGGCGGACACCGGGGAGCTGTTTTTT
CALSGADTGELFF
>TRBD2|TRBJ2-5|TRBV6-6|-
TGTGCCAGCAGTTACTCGATACGGACTAGTCAAGAGACCCAGTACTTC
CASSYSIRTSQETQYF
>-|TRBJ2-1|TRBV7-2|-
TGTGCCAGCAGCCTTCAAGGGGCTGGTCTACAATCGCAGTTCTTC
CASSLQGAGLQSQFF
>TRBD2|TRBJ2-1|TRBV5-4|-
TGTGCCAGCAGCTTGGGGGGTGGCGGCGGGAGGTCGTACAATGAGCAGTTCTTC
CASSLGGGGGRSYNEQFF
>-|TRBJ2-7|TRBV29-1|-
TGCAGCAGCTTGACAGACCACTACGAGCAGTACTTC
CSSLTDHYEQYF